One sample yielded the 19 T cell receptor beta chains listed below, sequenced in a study of T cells after posttransplantation cyclophosphamide. The method was immunoSEQ multiplex PCR; TCRdb's version includes in-frame clones alone and lacks a portion of them. The sample lists about 46,000 clones, around 91% occurring once. Specimen: PBMCs. The source is a woman aged 50 to 60 in good health and a related stem cell transplant donor.

The chain links TRBV11-2 to TRBJ2-1; 9 nucleotides match TRBD2. This CDR3 contains 16 residues. Germline-derived CDR1 and CDR2 are SGHAT and FQNNGV. Unmatched junction bases numbered 14, after V lost 5 bases and J lost 9 bases. CDR3 region: CASSKGMGGGASEQFF. As DNA, the CDR3 is TGTGCCAGCAGCAAGGGTATGGGCGGGGGGGCATCTGAGCAGTTCTTC.

This clone showed up just once. The V gene is TRBV19, the J gene TRBJ2-3; 7 nucleotides align to TRBD1. V lost 4 bases and J lost 1; bases outside the gene matches: 5. This CDR3 spans 15 amino acids. Per the germline V gene, CDR1 is LNHDA and CDR2 is SQIVND (reference sequence). The CDR3 is CASSTTGLGTDTQYF. In DNA, the CDR3 is TGTGCCAGTAGTACGACAGGGTTGGGCACAGATACGCAGTATTTT.

The chain carries TRBV29-1 and TRBJ2-7, with TRBD2 matching over 10 bases. The CDR3 runs to 11 residues. Per the germline V gene, CDR1 is SQVTM and CDR2 is ANQGSEA. Unmatched junction bases numbered 7, after V lost 6 bases and J lost 11 bases. The CDR3: CSVGSSGRKYF. The CDR3, as DNA: TGCAGCGTAGGTTCTAGCGGGAGAAAGTACTTC.

The gene calls are TRBV10-1 and TRBJ2-5; 7 bases align to TRBD1. Germline lookup yields CDR1 WNHNN and CDR2 SYGVQD (reference sequence). Unmatched junction bases numbered 9, after V lost 8 bases and J lost 3 bases. The length of the CDR3 is 14 residues. The CDR3 region is CASSSRDSKETQYF. DNA for the CDR3: TGCGCCAGCTCCTCCCGGGACAGTAAAGAGACCCAGTACTTC.

V and J are TRBV28 and TRBJ1-1, with 7 nucleotides matching TRBD1. The CDR3 is 15 residues long. Trimming removed 2 bases from V and 0 bases from J; junction bases left unmatched: 3. CDR1 MDHEN and CDR2 SYDVKM come from the germline V gene. CDR3 sequence: CASSLMGQMNTEAFF. The CDR3 coding sequence is TGTGCCAGCAGTTTAATGGGACAGATGAACACTGAAGCTTTCTTT.

The V and J genes are TRBV5-1 and TRBJ1-6, with a weak D call TRBD1 (5 bases). Between the trimmed V and J ends, which lost 0 bases and 5 bases, there was a span of 6 bases. There are 14 residues in the CDR3. Germline lookup yields CDR1 SGHRS and CDR2 YFSETQ. This chain's CDR3 is CASSLGTNNSPLHF. Written as DNA, the CDR3 is TGCGCCAGCAGCTTGGGGACAAATAATTCACCCCTCCACTTT.

This clone was seen a single time. The chain links TRBV28 to TRBJ2-3, with 7 nucleotides matching TRBD1. CDR3 length: 14 residues. The V gene's germline CDR1 is MDHEN and CDR2 SYDVKM. Trimming at V came to 5 bases and at J to 1 base, leaving 3 bases not matched to a gene. The CDR3, as DNA: TGTGCCAGCAGTGACAGGGCGCGCACAGATACGCAGTATTTT. It is translated as CASSDRARTDTQYF.

The rearrangement links TRBV11-2 to TRBJ1-5, with 7 bases identical to TRBD1. The V gene's germline CDR1 is SGHAT and CDR2 FQNNGV. With 1 base clipped from V and 7 bases from J, the junction kept 10 bases outside the gene matches. The CDR3 loop spans 16 amino acids. This CDR3 reads CASSLGDSTNLQPQHF. DNA of the CDR3: TGTGCCAGCAGCTTAGGGGACAGCACAAACCTACAGCCCCAGCATTTT.

The genes are TRBV21-1 and TRBJ2-3; the table's D call of TRBD2 was not tested on the DNA. TRBV21-1 is classified as a pseudogene. CDR3 size: 13 residues. The DNA of the CDR3 is TGTGCCAGCAGCCCTAGCCTTGGGGATACGCAGTATTTT. Amino acids: CASSPSLGDTQYF.

V gene TRBV14 combines with J gene TRBJ1-2; D remains unclear. The CDR3 consists of 14 residues. Trimming removed 3 bases at V and 0 bases at J, with 8 bases between. Per the germline V gene, CDR1 is SGHDN and CDR2 is FVKESK. The CDR3 coding sequence is TGTGCCAGCAGCCAGGGCGTAGCTAACTATGGCTACACCTTC. Its protein product is CASSQGVANYGYTF.

Only one count was recorded for this clone. The V call is TRBV10-2, the J call TRBJ1-2; maybe TRBD1 (5 bases). Germline-derived CDR1 and CDR2 are WSHSY and SAAADI. The length of the CDR3 is 12 residues. V was clipped by 5 bases and J by 6 bases, with 10 bases between them. Written as DNA, the CDR3 is TGCGCCAGCAGTCAGGGAGGTGATGGCTACACCTTC. The encoded protein is CASSQGGDGYTF.

V gene TRBV12-5 combines with J gene TRBJ2-2; a weak D match, TRBD1 (6 bases). CDR3 length equals 15 residues. The germline CDR1 and CDR2 sequences are LGHNT and FRNRAP. V shed 10 bases and J shed 2 bases, with 17 bases lying between them. As DNA, the CDR3 is TGTGCTACCTTTTTTTGGGGGCTCAACACCGGGGAGCTGTTTTTT. This encodes CATFFWGLNTGELFF.

This rearrangement joins TRBV6-5 to TRBJ1-2; 9 bases match TRBD1. Germline values: CDR1 MNHEY, CDR2 SVGAGI. The CDR3 has 15 residues. V trimming: 1 base; J trimming: 8 bases; junction bases outside the gene matches: 8. For the CDR3, the DNA is TGTGCCAGCAGTTACTTTGGGACAGGGAGGGACGGCTACACCTTC. This gives the protein CASSYFGTGRDGYTF.

The rearrangement uses TRBV9 and TRBJ2-2, with D perhaps matching TRBD2 (5 bases). Germline loops: CDR1 SGDLS, CDR2 YYNGEE. V was cut by 4 bases and J by 3 bases, with 19 bases left in between. CDR3 length equals 17 residues. CDR3 loop: CASSLQGRARDTGELFF. In DNA form, the CDR3 reads TGTGCCAGCAGCCTCCAAGGGCGGGCCCGAGACACCGGGGAGCTGTTTTTT.

The V gene is TRBV6-5, the J gene TRBJ1-5; no reliable D call. The CDR3 runs to 13 residues. CDR1 and CDR2 from the germline V gene are MNHEY and SVGAGI. Between the trimmed V and J ends, which lost 5 bases and 5 bases, there was a span of 10 bases. CDR3 nucleotide sequence: TGTGCCAGCAGTGCATCACATGATCAGCCCCAGCATTTT. This sequence encodes CASSASHDQPQHF.

CDR3 protein: CASSYGTGYEQYF. CDR3 coding DNA: TGTGCCAGCAGCTATGGGACAGGCTACGAGCAGTACTTC. The genes are TRBV14 and TRBJ2-7; 8 bases align to TRBD1. J lost 3 bases, V lost 5 bases, and 3 bases had no gene match. Germline V gene sequence: CDR1 SGHDN, CDR2 FVKESK. CDR3 length equals 13 residues.

V is TRBV10-1 and J is TRBJ2-7; 10 bases are a match to TRBD2. The germline V gene encodes CDR1 WNHNN and CDR2 SYGVQD (reference sequence). CDR3 length: 14 amino acids. V was pared by 5 bases and J by 2 bases, with 3 bases of the junction left unmatched. This chain's CDR3 is CASSPGTSAYEQYF. CDR3 nucleotides: TGCGCCAGCAGTCCCGGGACTAGCGCCTACGAGCAGTACTTC.

V gene TRBV2 combines with J gene TRBJ1-2; a weak D match, TRBD1 (5 bases). V lost 7 bases to trimming and J lost 2 bases, with 14 bases between them. The CDR3 sequence is 14 residues long. From germline, CDR1 is SNHLY and CDR2 FYNNEI. CDR3: CASIASRGNYGYTF. The CDR3, as DNA: TGTGCCAGCATAGCGTCACGGGGGAACTATGGCTACACCTTC.

The rearrangement uses TRBV11-2 and TRBJ1-2; weak D call: TRBD1 (6 bases). There are 13 residues in the CDR3. The V and J ends lost 1 base and 8 bases respectively, with 11 bases between them. Germline V gene lookup returns CDR1 SGHAT and CDR2 FQNNGV. The CDR3 here is CASSLAGARGYTF. In nucleotides, the CDR3 is TGTGCCAGCAGCTTAGCAGGGGCAAGAGGCTACACCTTC.